Listed here are 30 T cell receptor beta chains from one sample, sequenced in a study of regulatory T cells in long-lasting Graves disease. Sample time point: newly diagnosed GD, antithyroid drugs for less than 3 months. The authors made the TCR library using RNA they extracted from PBMCs. To make TCR beta libraries, researchers used iRepertoire HTBI primers and Arm-PCR of CDR3 regions. In TCRdb, the multiplex PCR reads were re-called with MiXCR into one record per CDR3 protein. The table records roughly 520,000 distinct CDR3 sequences, 9.5% to 15% of them present only once. This sample also appeared in a second study, on T cells in Graves' hyperthyroidism and ophthalmopathy.

The specimen was peripheral blood mononuclear cells (PBMCs), collected at new diagnosis, from a patient treated with antithyroid drugs. The source of these receptors is a woman aged 25-40 years with Graves disease.

The CDR3 coding sequence is TGTGCCAGCAGTTTAAGCGTGGGAGCTGAGGGAGAGACCCAGTACTTC. It encodes CASSLSVGAEGETQYF. The chain joins TRBV27 to TRBJ2-5; D is perhaps TRBD2 (5 bases). The germline V and J ends were trimmed by 2 bases and 4 bases, with 17 bases remaining between them. CDR1 and CDR2 from the germline V gene are MNHEY and SMNVEV (reference sequence). The CDR3 covers 16 residues.

This clonotype was detected many times. The rearrangement links TRBV6-5 to TRBJ1-1, with TRBD1 as a possible D gene (5 bases). Trimming stripped 2 bases from V and 6 bases from J, with 10 bases between. The germline V gene has CDR1 MNHEY and CDR2 SVGAGI. There are 13 residues in the CDR3. The DNA for the CDR3 is TGTGCCAGCAGTTACGACGGGACTTCTGAAGCTTTCTTT. This encodes CASSYDGTSEAFF.

About this clonotype itself: Since a much larger clone is just one base distant, this may be a read error. This chain links TRBV6-4 with TRBJ2-5; either TRBD1 or TRBD2 may fit D (5 bases each). This CDR3 has 14 amino acids. Germline CDR1 and CDR2: MRHNA and SNTAGT. The chain's CDR3 is CARSEYGTREAQYF. CDR3 sequence (DNA): TGTGCCCGCAGTGAGTACGGGACCCGAGAGGCCCAGTACTTC.

This clonotype was observed at least ten times. The chain couples TRBV10-2 to TRBJ1-1; TRBD1 agrees at 8 bases. The CDR3 runs 14 residues. CDR1 WSHSY and CDR2 SAAADI come from the germline V gene. V lost 7 bases and J lost 1; bases outside the gene matches: 5. CDR3 in amino acids: CASKVGTGNTEAFF. CDR3 in DNA: TGCGCCAGCAAAGTCGGGACAGGGAACACTGAAGCTTTCTTT.

Many counts were recorded for this clonotype. The chain links TRBV6-1 to TRBJ2-3, with a weak D call TRBD1 (6 bases). Trimming removed 0 bases from V and 3 bases from J, with 19 bases in between. The CDR3 is made up of 18 amino acids. CDR1 and CDR2 (germline): MNHNS, SASEGT. The CDR3 region has the DNA TGTGCCAGCAGTGAAGCCAGGGTACAGGGCGGGCGGACAGATACGCAGTATTTT. Amino acids: CASSEARVQGGRTDTQYF.

This clonotype has ten or more counts. The V call is TRBV29-1, the J call TRBJ1-2; TRBD1 matches at 9 bases. This CDR3 has 12 residues. With 4 bases clipped from V and 7 bases from J, the junction kept 4 bases outside the gene matches. Germline V gene lookup returns CDR1 SQVTM and CDR2 ANQGSEA. DNA of the CDR3: TGCAGCGTTGGCGGGACAGGGACTGGCTACACCTTC. Translating gives CSVGGTGTGYTF.

This clonotype occurred many times. The chain joins TRBV3-1 to TRBJ1-1; D is possibly TRBD1 (6 bases). The CDR3 runs 16 residues. The V gene lost 0 bases and the J gene lost 5 bases, with 16 bases spanning the gap. The germline V gene has CDR1 LGHDT and CDR2 YNNKEL (reference sequence). Here the CDR3 DNA reads TGTGCCAGCAGCCAAGATTTGCCGGGGGCTAGGACTGAAGCTTTCTTT. It encodes CASSQDLPGARTEAFF.

This clonotype was seen many times. J is TRBJ1-1 and V is TRBV10-3; 9 bases map to TRBD1. This CDR3 is built from 15 residues. The V gene end was trimmed by 5 bases and the J gene end by 0 bases; junction bases not matched to a gene: 4. Germline V gene lookup returns CDR1 ENHRY and CDR2 SYGVKD. CDR3 nucleotides: TGTGCCATCAGTCCCGGGACAGGGATGAACACTGAAGCTTTCTTT. This encodes CAISPGTGMNTEAFF.

This clonotype was recorded at least ten times. The chain is built from TRBV7-3 and TRBJ2-3, with D perhaps assigned TRBD1 or TRBD2 (5 bases each). The V end lost 0 bases, the J end lost 2 bases, and 15 bases lay between the germline ends. The germline V gene encodes CDR1 SGHTA and CDR2 FQGTGA. This CDR3 spans 17 amino acids. CDR3 nucleotides: TGTGCCAGCAGCTTAACCCAGAGAGGGGCGTACACAGATACGCAGTATTTT. Encoded protein: CASSLTQRGAYTDTQYF. Full variable domain (missing parts from reference TRBV7-3 and TRBJ2-3): GAGVSQTPSNKVTEKGKYVELRCDPISGHTALYWYRQSLGQGPEFLIYFQGTGAADDSGLPNDRFFAVRPEGSVSTLKIQRTERGDSAVYLCASSLTQRGAYTDTQYFGPGTRLTVL.

The sample holds a few counts of this clonotype. V gene TRBV6-2 or TRBV6-3 combines with J gene TRBJ2-7, with 8 bases identical to TRBD2. The J segment lost 1 base and the V segment lost 5 bases, leaving 10 bases of the junction unmatched. The CDR3 extends over 16 amino acids. The V gene's germline CDR1 is MNHEY and CDR2 SVGEGT. CDR3 loop: CASSEAGTGGSYEQYF. CDR3 bases: TGTGCCAGCAGTGAAGCAGGGACGGGAGGGTCCTACGAGCAGTACTTC.

This clonotype was recorded a few times. The V gene is TRBV13, the J gene TRBJ2-1, with TRBD2 matching over 11 bases. The CDR3 sequence is 19 residues long. The ends lost 5 bases at V and 1 base at J; junction bases unmatched: 13. In germline, CDR1 is PRHDT, CDR2 FYEKMQ (reference sequence). CDR3 in amino acids: CASSARGTSGDKSYNEQFF. The CDR3 DNA reads TGTGCCAGCAGCGCGAGGGGGACTAGCGGAGACAAATCCTACAATGAGCAGTTCTTC.

The chain employs TRBV29-1 and TRBJ2-7, with D perhaps being TRBD1 or TRBD2 (5 bases each). The CDR3 has 15 residues. The V gene lost 0 bases and the J gene lost 3 bases, with 15 bases spanning the gap. Germline V gene data show CDR1 as SQVTM and CDR2 as ANQGSEA. The CDR3 DNA sequence: TGCAGCGTTGAAGATTGGGCAGGGAGCTTCTACGAGCAGTACTTC. Its translation is CSVEDWAGSFYEQYF.

This clonotype was detected once. The chain links TRBV7-6 to TRBJ2-7, with TRBD2 identical over 8 bases. With V trimmed by 5 bases and J by 4 bases, 10 bases remained unmatched. There are 15 residues in the CDR3. Germline loops: CDR1 SGHVS, CDR2 FNYEAQ. This CDR3 reads CASSGIGAGVYEQYF. The CDR3 nucleotides are TGTGCCAGCAGCGGGATAGGAGCGGGAGTGTACGAGCAGTACTTC.

The chain links TRBV20-1 to TRBJ2-2; 7 nucleotides match TRBD2. V lost 0 bases and J lost 0; bases outside the gene matches: 7. The CDR3 has 17 amino acids. CDR1 and CDR2 (germline): DFQATT, SNEGSKA (reference sequence). CDR3 nucleotide sequence: TGCAGTGCTAGAGATCCGGGGAGGGTCACGAACACCGGGGAGCTGTTTTTT. Protein: CSARDPGRVTNTGELFF.

In its sample, this clonotype was seen many times. V gene TRBV29-1 combines with J gene TRBJ1-2, with D perhaps matching TRBD1 (6 bases). The CDR3 extends over 13 amino acids. The V gene lost 3 bases and the J gene lost 7 bases, with 15 bases spanning the gap. CDR1 is SQVTM, CDR2 ANQGSEA, per germline. CDR3: CSVEGRQGTGYTF. The CDR3 DNA reads TGCAGCGTTGAGGGCCGGCAGGGGACTGGCTACACCTTC.

The chain carries TRBV24-1 and TRBJ2-2; D is perhaps TRBD1 (6 bases). V shed 3 bases and J shed 7 bases, with 8 bases lying between them. This CDR3 comprises 13 residues. Germline V CDR1 and CDR2: KGHDR, SFDVKD. CDR3 DNA: TGTGCCACCAGTGATCAACAGGGCGGGGAGCTGTTTTTT. This codes for CATSDQQGGELFF.

There are many counts of this clonotype. The genes are TRBV7-9 and TRBJ1-6; 7 bases are a match to TRBD1. Germline CDR1 SEHNR, CDR2 FQNEAQ (reference sequence). CDR3 length equals 15 residues. After removal of 5 bases from V and 2 bases from J, the junction contained 3 bases not matched to a gene. The chain's CDR3 is CASSPGGTYNSPLHF. The CDR3, as DNA: TGTGCCAGCAGCCCAGGGGGAACCTATAATTCACCCCTCCACTTT.

This clonotype occurred many times. This chain links TRBV6-1 with TRBJ2-3; D might be TRBD2 (6 bases). The germline gives CDR1 MNHNS, CDR2 SASEGT. Deletions cut 6 bases from V and 6 bases from J, with 19 bases between. This CDR3 comprises 15 residues. The CDR3 region is CASSWWGGERDTQYF. Here the CDR3 DNA reads TGTGCCAGCAGCTGGTGGGGCGGGGAGAGGGATACGCAGTATTTT.

This clonotype was observed many times. The J gene is TRBJ1-2, the V gene TRBV11-2; D gene unclear. The V and J ends lost 3 bases and 4 bases respectively, with 9 bases between them. CDR1 and CDR2 (germline): SGHAT, FQNNGV. The CDR3 runs 13 residues. CDR3 sequence (DNA): TGTGCCAGCAGCTTGTTGGGCGGCTATGGCTACACCTTC. Its translation: CASSLLGGYGYTF.

Many counts were recorded for this clonotype. This chain links TRBV28 with TRBJ2-7, with a weak D call TRBD1 (5 bases). The V gene's germline CDR1 is MDHEN and CDR2 SYDVKM. Deletions cut 7 bases from V and 2 bases from J, with 9 bases between. The CDR3 spans 12 residues. The CDR3 DNA reads TGTGCCAGCACCACAGGCCCCTACGAGCAGTACTTC. Its translation: CASTTGPYEQYF. Complete variable domain (other parts from reference TRBV28 and TRBJ2-7): DVKVTQSSRYLVKRTGEKVFLECVQDMDHENMFWYRQDPGLGLRLIYFSYDVKMKEKGDIPEGYSVSREKKERFSLILESASTNQTSMYLCASTTGPYEQYFGPGTRLTVT.

This clonotype was detected ten times or more. The rearrangement joins TRBV10-2 to TRBJ2-7; 7 bases align to TRBD2. The CDR3 runs 14 residues. V gave up 3 bases and J gave up 0 bases; unmatched junction bases: 2. Per the germline V gene, CDR1 is WSHSY and CDR2 is SAAADI. This CDR3 is CASSDGGSSYEQYF. CDR3 DNA sequence: TGCGCCAGCAGTGATGGCGGGAGCTCCTACGAGCAGTACTTC.

This clonotype showed up many times. The V and J genes are TRBV20-1 and TRBJ2-1; D possibly corresponds to TRBD2 (5 bases). The CDR3 is 14 amino acids. Trimming stripped 3 bases from V and 6 bases from J, with 15 bases between. The germline gives CDR1 DFQATT, CDR2 SNEGSKA (reference sequence). For the CDR3, the DNA is TGCAGTGCTAGGAGCTCGGGAATTATCAATGAGCAGTTCTTC. Its translation is CSARSSGIINEQFF.

This clonotype occurred many times. The chain carries TRBV11-3 and TRBJ1-1; D perhaps matches TRBD1 (5 bases). This CDR3 region has 15 residues. The V gene lost 1 base and the J gene lost 0 bases, with 9 bases spanning the gap. The germline V gene encodes CDR1 SGHNT and CDR2 YENEEA. CDR3 sequence reads: CASSLGDGMNTEAFF. CDR3 coding DNA: TGTGCCAGCAGCTTAGGGGACGGAATGAACACTGAAGCTTTCTTT.

This clonotype was seen many times. The chain uses TRBV14 and TRBJ2-1; TRBD2 matches at 9 bases. CDR3 size: 15 residues. After removal of 4 bases from V and 4 bases from J, the junction contained 5 bases not matched to a gene. Looked up from germline, CDR1 is SGHDN and CDR2 is FVKESK. The CDR3 region is CASSRRLAVYNEQFF. In nucleotides, the CDR3 is TGTGCCAGCAGCCGACGACTAGCGGTTTACAATGAGCAGTTCTTC.

V and J are TRBV3-1 and TRBJ1-1; D uncertain. Germline V CDR1 and CDR2: LGHDT, YNNKEL (reference sequence). V lost 1 base and J lost 4, with 13 bases in between. The CDR3 is 15 residues long. For the CDR3, the DNA is TGTGCCAGCAGCCAAGTGTTTCCACGACCCACTGAAGCTTTCTTT. This sequence encodes CASSQVFPRPTEAFF.

This clonotype was observed many times. The J gene is TRBJ2-7, the V gene TRBV19; 9 bases are shared with TRBD1. Trimming at V came to 1 base and at J to 2 bases, leaving 6 bases not matched to a gene. Per germline, CDR1 LNHDA and CDR2 SQIVND (reference sequence). The CDR3 spans 16 residues. The CDR3 is CASSIVRGTGTYEQYF. The CDR3 coding sequence is TGTGCCAGTAGTATAGTAAGGGGGACAGGGACCTACGAGCAGTACTTC.

There are many counts of this clonotype. The V call is TRBV13, the J call TRBJ1-1; D gene ambiguous. Germline V lookup: CDR1 PRHDT, CDR2 FYEKMQ (reference sequence). The CDR3 has 13 residues. V gave up 6 bases and J gave up 1 base, with 9 bases separating them. This CDR3 reads CASRSTPNTEAFF. In DNA form, the CDR3 reads TGTGCCAGCAGAAGCACACCGAACACTGAAGCTTTCTTT.

This clonotype was detected many times. The chain joins TRBV28 to TRBJ1-5; 7 nucleotides align to TRBD1. CDR1 MDHEN and CDR2 SYDVKM come from the germline V gene. V lost 4 bases, J lost 4 bases, and 13 bases stayed unmatched. The CDR3 contains 17 residues. DNA of the CDR3: TGTGCCAGCAGTTACCCCAAGAGGGGGCGGTCGAATCAGCCCCAGCATTTT. Translation gives CASSYPKRGRSNQPQHF. Combining the CDR3 with reference TRBV28 and TRBJ1-5 gives the whole variable domain DVKVTQSSRYLVKRTGEKVFLECVQDMDHENMFWYRQDPGLGLRLIYFSYDVKMKEKGDIPEGYSVSREKKERFSLILESASTNQTSMYLCASSYPKRGRSNQPQHFGDGTRLSIL.

This clonotype was picked up many times. This sequence joins TRBV18 and TRBJ2-1; TRBD2 matches 12 bases. The CDR3 runs to 15 residues. Per germline, CDR1 KGHSH and CDR2 LQKENI. V shed 5 bases, J shed 3 bases, and the junction held 2 bases outside the gene matches. In DNA form, the CDR3 reads TGTGCCAGCTCATGGACTAGCGGGGTCTACAATGAGCAGTTCTTC. This translates into CASSWTSGVYNEQFF.

The chain employs TRBV14 and TRBJ2-3; 16 bases match TRBD2. V dropped 3 bases and J dropped 5; count of bases not matched to a gene: 5. Germline CDR1 reads SGHDN; CDR2 reads FVKESK. The CDR3 sequence is 17 residues long. CDR3 DNA sequence: TGTGCCAGCAGCCAGGGACTAGCGGGAGGGCCGGTAGATACGCAGTATTTT. Translating it yields CASSQGLAGGPVDTQYF. Together with reference TRBV14 and TRBJ2-3, the CDR3 gives the full variable domain: EAGVTQFPSHSVIEKGQTVTLRCDPISGHDNLYWYRRVMGKEIKFLLHFVKESKQDESGMPNNRFLAERTGGTYSTLKVQPAELEDSGVYFCASSQGLAGGPVDTQYFGPGTRLTVL.